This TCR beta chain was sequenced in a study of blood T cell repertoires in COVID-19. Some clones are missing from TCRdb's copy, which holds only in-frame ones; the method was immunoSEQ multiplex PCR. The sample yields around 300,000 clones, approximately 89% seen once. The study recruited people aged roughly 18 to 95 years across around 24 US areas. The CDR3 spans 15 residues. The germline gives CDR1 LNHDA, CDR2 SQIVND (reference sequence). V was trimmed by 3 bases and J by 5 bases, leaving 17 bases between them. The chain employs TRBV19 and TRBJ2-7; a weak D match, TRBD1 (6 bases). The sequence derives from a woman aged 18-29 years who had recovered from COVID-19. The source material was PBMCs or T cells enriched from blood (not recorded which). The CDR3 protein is CASSMGASSLHEQYF. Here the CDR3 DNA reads TGTGCCAGTAGTATGGGGGCCAGTTCGCTCCACGAGCAGTACTTC. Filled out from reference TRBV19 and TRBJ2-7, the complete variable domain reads DGGITQSPKYLFRKEGQNVTLSCEQNLNHDAMYWYRQDPGQGLRLIYYSQIVNDFQKGDIAEGYSVSREKKESFPLTVTSAQKNPTAFYLCASSMGASSLHEQYFGPGTRLTVT.